The next 28 T cell receptor beta chains were all read from a single sample in a study of blood T cell repertoires in COVID-19. Only in-frame clones appear in the TCRdb table, and some are missing; sequencing was by immunoSEQ multiplex PCR. The sample has about 120,000 clones, 70% to 90% seen once. Specimen: peripheral blood. These receptors were collected from a woman aged 80 or older with acute or convalescent COVID-19.

The chain is built from TRBV2 and TRBJ1-2, with 7 bases matching TRBD1. CDR1 and CDR2 (germline): SNHLY, FYNNEI. The junction had 5 bases not matched to a gene; V was cut back by 5 bases and J by 8 bases. There are 12 residues in the CDR3. CDR3 in amino acids: CASSHRGDGYTF. In DNA form, the CDR3 reads TGTGCCAGCAGTCACAGGGGAGACGGCTACACCTTC.

In its sample, this clone was seen a few times. J is TRBJ2-7 and V is TRBV28, with D possibly TRBD1 on 6 matching bases. Germline loops: CDR1 MDHEN, CDR2 SYDVKM. V dropped 10 bases and J dropped 4 bases, with 11 bases sitting between them. This CDR3 spans 11 amino acids. CDR3 nucleotide sequence: TGTGCCACGAACAGGGTTTACGAGCAGTACTTC. It specifies CATNRVYEQYF.

The rearrangement joins TRBV2 to TRBJ2-7; 7 bases line up with TRBD1. J gave up 3 bases and V 10 bases, and 9 bases lay outside the gene matches. This CDR3 region has 13 residues. Germline CDR1 reads SNHLY; CDR2 reads FYNNEI. The CDR3, as DNA: TGTGCCACCAAAAGGGACAGAATCTACGAGCAGTACTTC. Its protein product is CATKRDRIYEQYF.

V gene TRBV27 combines with J gene TRBJ2-6, with 10 bases identical to TRBD1. This CDR3 region has 17 residues. V was pared by 6 bases and J by 0 bases, with 5 bases of the junction left unmatched. Germline V CDR1 and CDR2: MNHEY, SMNVEV (reference sequence). CDR3 bases: TGTGCCAGCAGGTGGACAGGGGGAATCTCTGGGGCCAACGTCCTGACTTTC. As protein: CASRWTGGISGANVLTF.

This chain joins TRBV5-1 and TRBJ2-1; possibly TRBD2 for D (6 bases). V was cut by 0 bases and J by 4 bases, with 8 bases left in between. The length of the CDR3 is 14 residues. Germline V lookup: CDR1 SGHRS, CDR2 YFSETQ. CDR3 region: CASSLGGMYNEQFF. DNA of the CDR3: TGCGCCAGCAGCTTGGGCGGGATGTACAATGAGCAGTTCTTC.

The chain couples TRBV2 to TRBJ1-2; possibly TRBD1 for D (5 bases). Germline V gene lookup returns CDR1 SNHLY and CDR2 FYNNEI. The CDR3 is 12 residues long. V lost 4 bases and J lost 14, with 17 bases in between. The CDR3 DNA reads TGTGCCAGCAGTGTACTCTCAGGGTCGGGTACCTTC. Its translation is CASSVLSGSGTF.

This chain uses TRBV28 with TRBJ1-3, with D hard to call. CDR3 size: 15 residues. CDR1 is MDHEN, CDR2 SYDVKM, per germline. Trimming shortened V by 4 bases and J by 0 bases, and 10 bases separated the two germline ends. CDR3 region: CASSSGRSSGNTIYF. In nucleotides, the CDR3 is TGTGCCAGCAGTTCGGGGAGAAGCTCTGGAAACACCATATATTTT.

The chain has TRBV9 and TRBJ1-6; TRBD1 might be the D (6 bases). The V and J ends lost 8 bases and 6 bases respectively, with 18 bases between them. The germline CDR1 and CDR2 sequences are SGDLS and YYNGEE. This CDR3 comprises 15 residues. In nucleotides, the CDR3 is TGTGCCAGTTCGGGTGAAGGGGGGGCTAATTCACCCCTCCACTTT. This gives the protein CASSGEGGANSPLHF.

The chain joins TRBV6-6 to TRBJ1-2; 9 bases are shared with TRBD1. The germline gives CDR1 MNHNY, CDR2 SVGAGI (reference sequence). V shed 4 bases and J 8 bases; nucleotides not matched to a gene: 5. The CDR3 consists of 13 residues. CDR3 nucleotides: TGTGCCAGCAGTTCCCGGACAGGGGTAGGCTACACCTTC. It specifies CASSSRTGVGYTF.

This clone came up a few times. This chain joins TRBV7-3 and TRBJ2-6, with 11 bases matching TRBD1. The germline V gene has CDR1 SGHTA and CDR2 FQGTGA. After removal of 5 bases from V and 4 bases from J, the junction contained 10 bases not matched to a gene. The length of the CDR3 is 18 residues. The CDR3 bases are TGTGCCAGCAGCCCTGTTGGACAGGGGGCGCGCGGGGCCAACGTCCTGACTTTC. Amino acid sequence: CASSPVGQGARGANVLTF.

This clone was recorded once. The V and J genes are TRBV9 and TRBJ2-5; 14 bases are shared with TRBD2. The CDR3 has 18 residues. CDR1 and CDR2 from the germline V gene are SGDLS and YYNGEE. Trimming took 4 bases from V and 2 from J; bases not matched to a gene: 10. CDR3 DNA sequence: TGTGCCAGCAGCCCGGGAGGACTAGCGGGGGGAAGTCAAGAGACCCAGTACTTC. It yields the protein CASSPGGLAGGSQETQYF.

This chain connects TRBV7-8 to TRBJ2-7; the D gene is possibly TRBD1 (5 bases). This CDR3 is 17 amino acids long. Looked up from germline, CDR1 is SGHVS and CDR2 is FQNEAQ. Trimming cost V 2 bases and J 2 bases, with 19 bases left between them. CDR3 loop: CASSLSFWGPPAYEQYF. The CDR3 DNA reads TGTGCCAGCAGCTTAAGTTTTTGGGGCCCCCCCGCCTACGAGCAGTACTTC.

The rearrangement joins TRBV18 to TRBJ1-6, with 11 bases matching TRBD1. The length of the CDR3 is 16 residues. The germline gives CDR1 KGHSH, CDR2 LQKENI. The V and J ends lost 1 base and 6 bases, in that order; junction bases with no gene match: 2. CDR3 coding DNA: TGTGCCAGCTCACCACGAGGGACAGGGGGTAATTCACCCCTCCACTTT. It specifies CASSPRGTGGNSPLHF.

The rearrangement links TRBV6-4 to TRBJ2-1; D is unclear. Germline CDR1 reads MRHNA; CDR2 reads SNTAGT. V was trimmed by 0 bases and J by 11 bases, leaving 11 bases between them. CDR3 length equals 13 residues. DNA for the CDR3: TGTGCCAGCAGTGACTCGAGGTCAGAAAAGCAGTTCTTC. Protein product: CASSDSRSEKQFF.

This chain links TRBV4-2 with TRBJ2-5; 11 bases line up with TRBD2. Germline CDR1 reads LGHNA; CDR2 reads YNFKEQ. This CDR3 has 16 residues. Trimming took 1 base from V and 5 from J; bases not matched to a gene: 6. The DNA of the CDR3 is TGTGCCAGCAGCCAAGTAGCGGGGGGGCCTGGGGAGACCCAGTACTTC. Its translation is CASSQVAGGPGETQYF.

A remark on this clone: At one end, the junction sequence differs from germline, possibly due to a read error. The chain couples TRBV18 to TRBJ1-2; TRBD1 aligns across 8 bases. CDR1 KGHSH and CDR2 LQKENI come from the germline V gene. This CDR3 is built from 14 residues. The DNA of the CDR3 is TGTGCCAGCTCCCCACAGGGGGATAGGGACGGCTACACCTTC. Its protein is CASSPQGDRDGYTF.

The rearrangement uses TRBV15 and TRBJ1-1; tentatively, D is TRBD1 (6 bases). The CDR3 totals 12 residues. CDR1 is LNHNV and CDR2 is YYDKDF in the germline V gene (reference sequence). Trimming shortened V by 0 bases and J by 11 bases, and 10 bases separated the two germline ends. The chain's CDR3 is CATSREGQGAFF. CDR3 nucleotides: TGTGCCACCAGCAGAGAAGGGCAGGGGGCTTTCTTT.

V is TRBV2 and J is TRBJ2-4; D call uncertain. V was clipped by 3 bases and J by 0 bases, with 9 bases between them. The CDR3 loop spans 15 amino acids. Per the germline V gene, CDR1 is SNHLY and CDR2 is FYNNEI. The CDR3 DNA sequence: TGTGCCAGCAGTGATATTGAGATAGCCAAAAACATTCAGTACTTC. This codes for CASSDIEIAKNIQYF.

This CDR3 is CASSEMADSTSPLHF. CDR3 bases: TGTGCCAGCAGTGAAATGGCGGACTCGACTTCACCCCTCCACTTT. The chain has TRBV6-1 and TRBJ1-6; no reliable D call. Trimming cost V 2 bases and J 9 bases, with 14 bases left between them. The CDR3 runs to 15 residues. Per the germline V gene, CDR1 is MNHNS and CDR2 is SASEGT.

The count of this clone is one. The chain links TRBV7-4 to TRBJ1-5; 8 bases are shared with TRBD1. With 4 bases clipped from V and 4 bases from J, the junction kept 6 bases outside the gene matches. This CDR3 is 15 amino acids long. Per the germline V gene, CDR1 is SGHVT and CDR2 is SQSDAQ. The CDR3 DNA follows: TGTGCCAGCAGCTCACGGACAGGGAGAAATCAGCCCCAGCATTTT. Its protein product is CASSSRTGRNQPQHF.

The chain employs TRBV18 and TRBJ1-2, with D possibly TRBD1 on 5 matching bases. This CDR3 comprises 13 residues. The V and J ends lost 2 bases and 7 bases respectively, with 11 bases between them. CDR1 is KGHSH and CDR2 is LQKENI in the germline V gene. This CDR3 reads CASSPTGSRGYTF. The CDR3 DNA reads as TGTGCCAGCTCACCAACAGGATCGCGTGGCTACACCTTC. The variable domain in full, with the rest retrieved from reference TRBV18 and TRBJ1-2, is NAGVMQNPRHLVRRRGQEARLRCSPMKGHSHVYWYRQLPEEGLKFMVYLQKENIIDESGMPKERFSAEFPKEGPSILRIQQVVRGDSAAYFCASSPTGSRGYTFGSGTRLTVV.

This chain uses TRBV12-3 or TRBV12-4 with TRBJ2-5; possible D gene TRBD2, 5 bases. Trimming pared 3 bases from V and 5 bases from J, leaving 10 bases between. The CDR3 has 13 amino acids. The CDR3 DNA reads as TGTGCCAGCAGTTTCGGGGATGCGGAGACCCAGTACTTC. It translates to CASSFGDAETQYF.

The CDR3 protein is CASSYEGADYGYTF. The CDR3, as DNA: TGTGCCAGCAGCTACGAGGGGGCGGACTATGGCTACACCTTC. The rearrangement joins TRBV5-4 to TRBJ1-2; 7 bases map to TRBD1. CDR3 length equals 14 residues. Germline values: CDR1 SGHNT, CDR2 YYREEE (reference sequence). The V gene end was trimmed by 3 bases and the J gene end by 3 bases; junction bases not matched to a gene: 5.

In DNA, the CDR3 is TGTGCCAGCAGCTTGGCGCGTAGCAATGAAAAACTGTTTTTT. It is translated as CASSLARSNEKLFF. The V and J genes are TRBV5-6 and TRBJ1-4, with no clear D. V gave up 0 bases and J gave up 5 bases, with 8 bases separating them. CDR1 is SGHDT, CDR2 YYEEEE, per germline. This CDR3 comprises 14 residues.

The CDR3 is CASSLTGARGKYF. In DNA, the CDR3 is TGTGCCAGCAGTTTGACCGGGGCCAGGGGCAAGTACTTC. The chain links TRBV28 to TRBJ2-7; weak D call: TRBD1 (6 bases). Trimming pared 3 bases from V and 11 bases from J, leaving 17 bases between. This CDR3 is built from 13 residues. CDR1 and CDR2 (germline): MDHEN, SYDVKM.

The chain is built from TRBV6-5 and TRBJ1-4; 8 bases fit TRBD1. The germline V gene has CDR1 MNHEY and CDR2 SVGAGI. Unmatched junction bases numbered 2, after V lost 1 base and J lost 7 bases. The CDR3 has 14 residues. The DNA for the CDR3 is TGTGCCAGCAGTTACTTCGGACAGGGTGAAAAACTGTTTTTT. As protein: CASSYFGQGEKLFF.

The V gene is TRBV2, the J gene TRBJ2-3; possible D gene TRBD1, 5 bases. Germline V gene lookup returns CDR1 SNHLY and CDR2 FYNNEI. The CDR3 is made up of 11 amino acids. Trimming stripped 3 bases from V and 8 bases from J, with 6 bases between. The DNA of the CDR3 is TGTGCCAGCAGTGACAGGGTTACGCAGTATTTT. This codes for CASSDRVTQYF.

The chain carries TRBV29-1 and TRBJ2-7, with D perhaps matching TRBD1 (6 bases). The CDR3 runs 12 residues. The V end was cut by 4 bases, the J end by 5 bases, with 12 bases between. Germline loops: CDR1 SQVTM, CDR2 ANQGSEA. The CDR3 reads CSVVGSGDEQYF. CDR3 DNA sequence: TGCAGCGTTGTAGGGTCAGGGGACGAGCAGTACTTC.